One T cell receptor (beta chain) is described in this entry. Its antigen is still unknown. CDR3 length: 14 residues. Germline-derived CDR1 and CDR2 are MGHRA and YSYEKL. V lost 0 bases and J lost 3, with 8 bases in between. These data come from a study of T cell responses to AZD1222 COVID-19 vaccine. Findings of the study overall: In the spike-specific TCR repertoire, nearly half reportedly target unmutated variant regions.

The method was immunoSEQ multiplex PCR; TCRdb's version includes in-frame clones alone and lacks a portion of them. The table includes 170,000 or so clones, more than 85% detected once. The specimen comprised peripheral blood, sampled on day 0 of AZD1222 vaccination. J is TRBJ1-1 and V is TRBV4-1; D is uncertain. The sequence derives from an adult in good health. The CDR3 is CASSQDRQDTEAFF. For the CDR3, the DNA is TGCGCCAGCAGCCAAGACCGGCAGGACACTGAAGCTTTCTTT.